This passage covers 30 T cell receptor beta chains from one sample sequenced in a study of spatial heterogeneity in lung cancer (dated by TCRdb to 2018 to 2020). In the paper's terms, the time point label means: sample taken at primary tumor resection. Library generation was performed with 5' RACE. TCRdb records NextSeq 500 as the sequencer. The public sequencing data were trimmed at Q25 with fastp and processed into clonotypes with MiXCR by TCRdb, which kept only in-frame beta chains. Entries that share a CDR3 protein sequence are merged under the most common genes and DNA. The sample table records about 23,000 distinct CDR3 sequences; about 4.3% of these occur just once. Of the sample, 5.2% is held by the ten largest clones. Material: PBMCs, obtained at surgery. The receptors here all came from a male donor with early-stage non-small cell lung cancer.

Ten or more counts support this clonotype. DNA for the CDR3: TGTGCCAGCAGCCGCCTAGTTTTAGATACGCAGTATTTT. This gives the protein CASSRLVLDTQYF. The V and J genes are TRBV3-1 and TRBJ2-3; D is uncertain. V was clipped by 4 bases and J by 5 bases, with 10 bases between them. Germline CDR1 LGHDT, CDR2 YNNKEL (reference sequence). The CDR3 spans 13 residues.

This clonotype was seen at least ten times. The CDR3 DNA reads as TGTGCCAGCAGTTTCCGGGGACAGGGAGTAGGTGTTGTTGGGGCCAACGTCCTGACTTTC. Amino acids: CASSFRGQGVGVVGANVLTF. The genes are TRBV28 and TRBJ2-6; TRBD1 matches at 9 bases. This CDR3 has 20 residues. With 3 bases clipped from V and 3 bases from J, the junction kept 15 bases outside the gene matches. Germline V lookup: CDR1 MDHEN, CDR2 SYDVKM.

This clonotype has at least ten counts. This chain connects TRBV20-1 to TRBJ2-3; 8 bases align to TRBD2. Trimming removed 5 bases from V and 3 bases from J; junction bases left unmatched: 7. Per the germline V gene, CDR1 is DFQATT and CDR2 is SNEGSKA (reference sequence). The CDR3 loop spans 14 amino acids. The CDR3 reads CSAPGLAGTDTQYF. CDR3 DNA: TGCAGTGCTCCCGGACTAGCAGGGACAGATACGCAGTATTTT.

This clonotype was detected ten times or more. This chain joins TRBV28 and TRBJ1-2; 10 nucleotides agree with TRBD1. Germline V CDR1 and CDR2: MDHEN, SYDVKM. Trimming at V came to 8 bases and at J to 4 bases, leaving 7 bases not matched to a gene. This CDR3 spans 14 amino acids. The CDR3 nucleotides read TGTGCCAGCGGCGGACAGGGGGTGTTCTATGGCTACACCTTC. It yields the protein CASGGQGVFYGYTF.

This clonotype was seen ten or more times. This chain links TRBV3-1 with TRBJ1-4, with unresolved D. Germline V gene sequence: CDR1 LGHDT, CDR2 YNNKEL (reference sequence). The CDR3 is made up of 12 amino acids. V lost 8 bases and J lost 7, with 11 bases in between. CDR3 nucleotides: TGTGCCAGCGGGAGGTTAGTTGAAAAACTGTTTTTT. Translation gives CASGRLVEKLFF.

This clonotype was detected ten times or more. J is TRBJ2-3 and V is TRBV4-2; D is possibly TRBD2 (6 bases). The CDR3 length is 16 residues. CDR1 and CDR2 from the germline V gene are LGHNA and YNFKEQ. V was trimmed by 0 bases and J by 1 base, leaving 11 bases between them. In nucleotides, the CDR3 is TGTGCCAGCAGCCAAGAGGCGGGGCGGCGCACAGATACGCAGTATTTT. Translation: CASSQEAGRRTDTQYF.

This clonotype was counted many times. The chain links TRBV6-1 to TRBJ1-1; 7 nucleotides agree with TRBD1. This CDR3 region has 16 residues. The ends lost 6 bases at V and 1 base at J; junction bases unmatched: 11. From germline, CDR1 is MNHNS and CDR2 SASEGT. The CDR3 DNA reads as TGTGCCAGCAGCCCGCGCAGGGGGGCAGCGAACACTGAAGCTTTCTTT. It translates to CASSPRRGAANTEAFF.

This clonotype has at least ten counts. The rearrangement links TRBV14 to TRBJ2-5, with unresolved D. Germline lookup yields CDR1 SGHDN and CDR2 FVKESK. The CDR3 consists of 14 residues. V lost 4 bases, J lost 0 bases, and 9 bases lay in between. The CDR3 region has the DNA TGTGCCAGCAGCCCAACGCGAGACCAAGAGACCCAGTACTTC. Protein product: CASSPTRDQETQYF.

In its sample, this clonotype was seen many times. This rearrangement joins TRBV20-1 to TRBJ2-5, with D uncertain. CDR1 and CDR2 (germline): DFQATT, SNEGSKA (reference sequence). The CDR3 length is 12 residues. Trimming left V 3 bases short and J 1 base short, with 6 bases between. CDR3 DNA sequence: TGCAGTGCTAGGCTGCCCCAAGAGACCCAGTACTTC. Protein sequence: CSARLPQETQYF.

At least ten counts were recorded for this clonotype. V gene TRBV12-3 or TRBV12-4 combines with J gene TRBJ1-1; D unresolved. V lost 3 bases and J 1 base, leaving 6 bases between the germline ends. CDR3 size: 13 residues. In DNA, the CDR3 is TGTGCCAGCAGTTTCAAGGGGAACACTGAAGCTTTCTTT. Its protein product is CASSFKGNTEAFF.

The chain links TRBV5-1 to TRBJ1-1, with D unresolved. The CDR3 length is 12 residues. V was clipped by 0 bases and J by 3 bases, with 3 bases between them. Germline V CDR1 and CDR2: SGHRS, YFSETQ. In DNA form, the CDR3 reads TGCGCCAGCAGCTTGGGAGACACTGAAGCTTTCTTT. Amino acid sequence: CASSLGDTEAFF. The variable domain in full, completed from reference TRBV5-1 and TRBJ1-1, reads KAGVTQTPRYLIKTRGQQVTLSCSPISGHRSVSWYQQTPGQGLQFLFEYFSETQRNKGNFPGRFSGRQFSNSRSEMNVSTLELGDSALYLCASSLGDTEAFFGQGTRLTVV.

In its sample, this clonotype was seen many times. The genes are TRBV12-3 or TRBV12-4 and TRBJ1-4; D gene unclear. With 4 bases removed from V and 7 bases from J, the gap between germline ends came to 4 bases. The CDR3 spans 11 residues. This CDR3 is CASSSFEKLFF. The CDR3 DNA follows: TGTGCCAGCAGTTCTTTTGAAAAACTGTTTTTT.

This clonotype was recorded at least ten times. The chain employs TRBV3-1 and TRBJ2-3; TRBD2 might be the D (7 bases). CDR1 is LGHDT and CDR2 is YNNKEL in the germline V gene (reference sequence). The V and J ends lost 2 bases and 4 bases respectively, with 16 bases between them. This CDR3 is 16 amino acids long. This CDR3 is CASSQFGGAAADTQYF. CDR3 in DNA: TGTGCCAGCAGCCAATTTGGGGGGGCGGCGGCAGATACGCAGTATTTT.

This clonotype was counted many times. CDR3 sequence: CASRRFYWTGTNEQYF. In DNA form, the CDR3 reads TGTGCCAGCCGACGATTTTATTGGACAGGGACTAACGAGCAGTACTTC. The chain carries TRBV6-5 and TRBJ2-7; weak D call: TRBD1 (8 bases). Germline V CDR1 and CDR2: MNHEY, SVGAGI. The CDR3 has 16 amino acids. V lost 8 bases and J lost 5, with 25 bases in between.

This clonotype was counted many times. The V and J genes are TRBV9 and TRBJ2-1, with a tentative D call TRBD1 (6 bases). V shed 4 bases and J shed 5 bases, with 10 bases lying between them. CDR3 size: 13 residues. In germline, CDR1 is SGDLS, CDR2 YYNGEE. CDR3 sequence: CASSRQVDNEQFF. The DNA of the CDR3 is TGTGCCAGCAGCAGACAGGTAGACAATGAGCAGTTCTTC.

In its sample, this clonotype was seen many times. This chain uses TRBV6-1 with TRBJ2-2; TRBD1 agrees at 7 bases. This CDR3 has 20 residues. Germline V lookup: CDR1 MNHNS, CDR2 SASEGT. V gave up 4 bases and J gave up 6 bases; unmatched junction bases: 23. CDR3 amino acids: CASSGTTPGTAKDGSGELFF. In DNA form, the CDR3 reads TGTGCCAGCAGTGGAACTACACCCGGGACAGCAAAGGATGGCTCCGGGGAGCTGTTTTTT.

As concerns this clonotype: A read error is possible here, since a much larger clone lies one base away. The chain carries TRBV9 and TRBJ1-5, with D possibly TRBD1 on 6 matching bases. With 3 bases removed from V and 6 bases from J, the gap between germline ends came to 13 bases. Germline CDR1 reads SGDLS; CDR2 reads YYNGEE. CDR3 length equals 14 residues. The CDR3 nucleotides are TGTGCCAGCAGCGAGGGGGTTGGCACTCAGCCCCAGCATTTT. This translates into CASSEGVGTQPQHF.

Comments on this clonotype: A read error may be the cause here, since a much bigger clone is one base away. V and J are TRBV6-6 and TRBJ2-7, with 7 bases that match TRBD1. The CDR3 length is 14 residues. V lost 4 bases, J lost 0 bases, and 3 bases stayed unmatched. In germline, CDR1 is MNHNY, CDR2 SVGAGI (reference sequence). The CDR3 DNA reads TGTGCCAGCAGTTGGTGGGACAGCTCCTACGAGCAGTACTTC. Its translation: CASSWWDSSYEQYF.

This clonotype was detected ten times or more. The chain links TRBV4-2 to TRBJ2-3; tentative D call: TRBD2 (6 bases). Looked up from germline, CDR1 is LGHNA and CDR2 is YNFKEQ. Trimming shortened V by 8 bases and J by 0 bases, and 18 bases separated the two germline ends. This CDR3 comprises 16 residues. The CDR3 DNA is TGTGCCAGCGGTGTGGCAGTAGGGACTAGCACAGATACGCAGTATTTT. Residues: CASGVAVGTSTDTQYF.

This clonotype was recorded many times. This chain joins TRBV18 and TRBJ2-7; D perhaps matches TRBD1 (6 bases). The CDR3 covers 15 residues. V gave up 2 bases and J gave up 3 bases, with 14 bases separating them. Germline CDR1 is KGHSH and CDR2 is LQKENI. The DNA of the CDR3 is TGTGCCAGCTCACCAGAGGCAGGGGATCACTACGAGCAGTACTTC. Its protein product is CASSPEAGDHYEQYF. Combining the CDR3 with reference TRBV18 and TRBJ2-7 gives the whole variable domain NAGVMQNPRHLVRRRGQEARLRCSPMKGHSHVYWYRQLPEEGLKFMVYLQKENIIDESGMPKERFSAEFPKEGPSILRIQQVVRGDSAAYFCASSPEAGDHYEQYFGPGTRLTVT.

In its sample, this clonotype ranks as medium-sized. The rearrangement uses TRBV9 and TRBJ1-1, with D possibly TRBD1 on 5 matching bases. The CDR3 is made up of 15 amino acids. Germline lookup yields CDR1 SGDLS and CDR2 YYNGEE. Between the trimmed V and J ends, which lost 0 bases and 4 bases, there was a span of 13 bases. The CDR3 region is CASSVVQGLATEAFF. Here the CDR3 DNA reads TGTGCCAGCAGCGTAGTGCAGGGCCTGGCCACTGAAGCTTTCTTT.

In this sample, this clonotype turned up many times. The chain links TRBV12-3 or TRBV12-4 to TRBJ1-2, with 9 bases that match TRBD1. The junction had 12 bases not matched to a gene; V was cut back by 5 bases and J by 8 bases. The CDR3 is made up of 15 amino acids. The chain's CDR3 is CASSLDRDRVRGYTF. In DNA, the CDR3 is TGTGCCAGCAGTCTGGATCGGGACAGGGTGAGAGGCTACACCTTC.

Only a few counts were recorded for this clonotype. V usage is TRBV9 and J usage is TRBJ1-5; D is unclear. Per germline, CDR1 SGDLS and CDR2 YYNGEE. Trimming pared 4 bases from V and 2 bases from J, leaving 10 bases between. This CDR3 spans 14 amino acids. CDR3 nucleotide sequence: TGTGCCAGCAGCCCCCGTATGGGCAATCAGCCCCAGCATTTT. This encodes CASSPRMGNQPQHF.

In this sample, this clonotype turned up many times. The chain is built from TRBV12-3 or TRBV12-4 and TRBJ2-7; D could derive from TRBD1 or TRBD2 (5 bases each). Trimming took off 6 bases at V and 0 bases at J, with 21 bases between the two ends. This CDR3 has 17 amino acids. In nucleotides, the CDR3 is TGTGCCAGCAGCCCCATAGGATGGGACGGCCTCTCCTACGAGCAGTACTTC. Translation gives CASSPIGWDGLSYEQYF.

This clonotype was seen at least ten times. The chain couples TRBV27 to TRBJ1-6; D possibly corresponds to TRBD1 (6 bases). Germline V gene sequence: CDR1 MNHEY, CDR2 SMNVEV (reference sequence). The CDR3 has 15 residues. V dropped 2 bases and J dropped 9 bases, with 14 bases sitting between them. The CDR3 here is CASSLERAGASPLHF. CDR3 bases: TGTGCCAGCAGTTTAGAGCGGGCAGGGGCTTCACCCCTCCACTTT.

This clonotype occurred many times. The DNA for the CDR3 is TGTGCCAGCAGTTATACCGGGACAAACTATGGCTACACCTTC. Translated, it gives CASSYTGTNYGYTF. The chain carries TRBV5-4 and TRBJ1-2, with D possibly TRBD1 on 6 matching bases. This CDR3 is built from 14 residues. Germline V gene data show CDR1 as SGHNT and CDR2 as YYREEE (reference sequence). Trimming took 5 bases from V and 2 from J, leaving 13 bases between them.

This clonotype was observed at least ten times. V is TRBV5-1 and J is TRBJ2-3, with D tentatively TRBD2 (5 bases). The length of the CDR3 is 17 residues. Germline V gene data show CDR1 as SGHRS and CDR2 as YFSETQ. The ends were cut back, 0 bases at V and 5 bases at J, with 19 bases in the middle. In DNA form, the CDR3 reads TGCGCCAGCAGCTTGGTGGGTGTTGGGCTAGCAATAGATACGCAGTATTTT. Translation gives CASSLVGVGLAIDTQYF.

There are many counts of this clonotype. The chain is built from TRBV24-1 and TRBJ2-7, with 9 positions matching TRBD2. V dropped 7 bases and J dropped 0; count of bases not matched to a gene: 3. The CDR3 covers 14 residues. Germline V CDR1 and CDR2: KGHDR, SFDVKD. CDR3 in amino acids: CATSPSGVSYEQYF. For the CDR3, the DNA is TGTGCCACCAGCCCTAGCGGGGTCTCCTACGAGCAGTACTTC.

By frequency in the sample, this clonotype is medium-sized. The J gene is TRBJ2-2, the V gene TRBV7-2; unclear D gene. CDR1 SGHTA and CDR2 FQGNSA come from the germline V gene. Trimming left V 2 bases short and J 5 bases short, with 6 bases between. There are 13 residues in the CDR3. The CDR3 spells CASSLIVTGELFF. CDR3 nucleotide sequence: TGTGCCAGCAGCTTAATCGTAACCGGGGAGCTGTTTTTT.

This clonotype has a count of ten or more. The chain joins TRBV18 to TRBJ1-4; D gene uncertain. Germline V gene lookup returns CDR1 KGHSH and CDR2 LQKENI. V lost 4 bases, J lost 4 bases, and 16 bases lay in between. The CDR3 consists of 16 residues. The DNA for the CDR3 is TGTGCCAGCTCACAAGGCTCAAGTGGGCTTAATGAAAAACTGTTTTTT. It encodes CASSQGSSGLNEKLFF. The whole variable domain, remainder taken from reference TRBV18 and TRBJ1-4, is NAGVMQNPRHLVRRRGQEARLRCSPMKGHSHVYWYRQLPEEGLKFMVYLQKENIIDESGMPKERFSAEFPKEGPSILRIQQVVRGDSAAYFCASSQGSSGLNEKLFFGSGTQLSVL.